In this sample, the clone carrying this TCR beta chain turned up a few times. Trimming removed 6 bases from V and 1 base from J, with 9 bases in between. This CDR3 spans 13 amino acids. The germline gives CDR1 ENHRY, CDR2 SYGVKD. TCRdb reprocessed the RT-PCR reads via MiXCR and lists one record per CDR3 protein. Of approximately 490,000 distinct CDR3 sequences detected, around 7.9% appear once; the ten largest clones hold 10% to 15%. The entry originates in a study of response to subunit inactivated influenza vaccine. The sequencing here drew on PBMCs from blood, taken around 25 months after vaccination. The sequence was collected from a man between 50 and 75 years old who received an inactivated influenza vaccine. This chain uses TRBV10-3 with TRBJ1-1; D gene uncertain. CDR3: CAIRAETNTEAFF. CDR3 nucleotide sequence: TGTGCCATCAGAGCTGAGACGAACACTGAAGCTTTCTTT.